One T cell receptor beta chain is described in this entry. Its antigen is unknown. Germline assignment: CDR1 MNHNS and CDR2 SASEGT. The CDR3 consists of 14 residues. The trim removed 3 bases at V and 11 bases at J, leaving 11 bases unmatched. This sample is drawn from a study of Ad26.COV2.S vaccination and SARS-CoV-2 variants. Findings and limits, study-wide: Breadth of non-spike TCRs did not differ between vaccinees and placebo recipients. While placebo recipients had lower spike-specific TCR breadth, vaccine recipients had more. Total T cell responses may have been underestimated by the TCR breadth and depth analyses. Spike-specific CD8+ and CD4+ T cell responses reportedly showed substantial breadth after vaccination.

Data came from immunoSEQ multiplex PCR; TCRdb stores just in-frame clones and leaves some out. The repertoire holds 97,000 or so clones, with less than 85% as singletons. Source: peripheral blood, taken after recovery from COVID-19. The V gene is TRBV6-1, the J gene TRBJ2-3; TRBD1 aligns across 7 bases. This sequence was found in a human donor who had recovered from COVID-19. The CDR3, as DNA: TGTGCCAGCAGTGAGAGACCGGGACAGAATAAGCAGTATTTT. Protein product: CASSERPGQNKQYF.